Here is one T cell receptor beta chain with its context. Its antigen is unidentified. This entry comes from a study of OX40 agonist ivuxolimab in advanced cancers. Across the whole study: The treatment was a fully human IgG2 OX40 agonist, ivuxolimab. Subjects had a mean age of about 65 years, with a range of 23 to 79; almost 85% were male. Study outcomes and limitations: Partly responding patients at 0.1-3.0 mg/kg showed some of the smallest clonal expansion. The antigen specificity of the peripheral T cells (those that were expanded) was not determined.

Sequencing used immunoSEQ multiplex PCR; TCRdb keeps in-frame clones, though not all of them. This sample has about 99,000 clones; around nine tenths occur once, and the top ten carry approximately 0.32%. The CDR3 has 16 residues. V lost 5 bases to trimming and J lost 3 bases; unmatched junction nucleotides: 7. CDR1 is SGHTA, CDR2 FQGNSA, per germline. The receptor was derived from an adult with an advanced solid tumor such as melanoma, head and neck, liver or kidney cancer. The sample here was CD4+ or CD8+ T cells sorted from blood, taken in a trial of the OX40 agonist ivuxolimab. This chain joins TRBV7-2 and TRBJ2-1, with 10 bases fitting TRBD2. CDR3 residues: CASSPPGLAFYNEQFF. CDR3 nucleotides: TGTGCCAGCAGCCCGCCGGGACTAGCGTTCTACAATGAGCAGTTCTTC. The full variable domain, completed using reference TRBV7-2 and TRBJ2-1, is GAGVSQSPSNKVTEKGKDVELRCDPISGHTALYWYRQSLGQGLEFLIYFQGNSAPDKSGLPSDRFSAERTGGSVSTLTIQRTQQEDSAVYLCASSPPGLAFYNEQFFGPGTRLTVL.